The 28 T cell receptor beta chains below come from one sample, sequenced in a study of T cell repertoires in cytomegalovirus infection. TCRdb analysed the reads with MiXCR anew, one entry per CDR3 protein. The sample carries roughly 760,000 distinct CDR3 sequences, roughly 36% recorded once. The sequencing input was PBMCs. Source of these receptors: a human donor in good health (CMV status not recorded). Some clones in this sample may be carry-over from other donors' samples.

This clonotype has only one observation. This chain joins TRBV6-4 and TRBJ1-1, with D uncertain. CDR1 is MRHNA, CDR2 SNTAGT, per germline. V lost 3 bases, J lost 0 bases, and 11 bases lay in between. The CDR3 runs to 15 residues. CDR3 nucleotide sequence: TGTGCCAGCAGTGAGGTTCCGTGGATGAACACTGAAGCTTTCTTT. It is translated as CASSEVPWMNTEAFF.

The rearrangement links TRBV5-6 to TRBJ1-3, with unresolved D. CDR3 length: 14 amino acids. Germline lookup yields CDR1 SGHDT and CDR2 YYEEEE. Trimming shortened V by 2 bases and J by 0 bases, and 6 bases separated the two germline ends. Here the CDR3 reads CASSFYHSGNTIYF. The DNA of the CDR3 is TGTGCCAGCAGCTTTTATCACTCTGGAAACACCATATATTTT.

V gene TRBV4-3 combines with J gene TRBJ2-7; 14 bases fit TRBD2. The V gene's germline CDR1 is LGHNA and CDR2 YSLEER. This CDR3 has 19 residues. J lost 0 bases, V lost 0 bases, and 7 bases had no gene match. In nucleotides, the CDR3 is TGCGCCAGCAGCCAAGAGCAGAGACTAGCGGGAGGGAGCTCCTACGAGCAGTACTTC. Translated, it gives CASSQEQRLAGGSSYEQYF.

This clonotype was seen a handful of times. This sequence joins TRBV7-6 and TRBJ1-2; 8 bases are shared with TRBD1. There are 16 residues in the CDR3. The germline V gene has CDR1 SGHVS and CDR2 FNYEAQ. J lost 5 bases, V lost 5 bases, and 13 bases had no gene match. CDR3 nucleotide sequence: TGTGCCAGCAGCCACCCGTCTGGACAGGGAGGATATGGCTACACCTTC. Encoded protein: CASSHPSGQGGYGYTF.

In its sample, this clonotype was seen a few times. The chain couples TRBV7-2 to TRBJ1-5; 7 bases map to TRBD1. J was trimmed by 0 bases and V by 3 bases; bases with no gene match: 2. Germline V gene data show CDR1 as SGHTA and CDR2 as FQGNSA. This CDR3 is built from 15 residues. The CDR3 DNA sequence: TGTGCCAGCAGCTTCTACAGGGGTAGCAATCAGCCCCAGCATTTT. It is translated as CASSFYRGSNQPQHF. The whole variable domain, remainder taken from reference TRBV7-2 and TRBJ1-5, is GAGVSQSPSNKVTEKGKDVELRCDPISGHTALYWYRQSLGQGLEFLIYFQGNSAPDKSGLPSDRFSAERTGGSVSTLTIQRTQQEDSAVYLCASSFYRGSNQPQHFGDGTRLSIL.

For this clonotype: This may be a read error: a much more frequent sequence differs by one nucleotide. No conserved phenylalanine or tryptophan ends this CDR3, so it is likely a read error. The rearrangement links TRBV7-2 to TRBJ2-5; D perhaps matches TRBD2 (5 bases). This CDR3 is 15 amino acids long. The V gene lost 5 bases and the J gene lost 3 bases, with 16 bases spanning the gap. The germline V gene encodes CDR1 SGHTA and CDR2 FQGNSA. The CDR3, as DNA: TGTGCCAGCAGCCCCGTGACGGGATGGGAAGAGACCCAGTACTTA. Its protein is CASSPVTGWEETQYL.

The chain is built from TRBV10-1 and TRBJ2-7; the D is unclear. Trimming shortened V by 2 bases and J by 4 bases, and 9 bases separated the two germline ends. This CDR3 is built from 13 residues. The V gene's germline CDR1 is WNHNN and CDR2 SYGVQD (reference sequence). The CDR3 region has the DNA TGCGCCAGCAGTGAGGGGGAATCGTACGAGCAGTACTTC. Encoded protein: CASSEGESYEQYF.

This clonotype was seen only a few times. The chain carries TRBV4-1 and TRBJ2-1; TRBD2 matches 8 bases. The V segment lost 8 bases and the J segment 5 bases; nucleotides outside the gene matches: 14. CDR3 length: 16 residues. Looked up from germline, CDR1 is MGHRA and CDR2 is YSYEKL. As DNA, the CDR3 is TGCGCCAGCCGAAAACTAGCGGAGGGATTAGACAATGAGCAGTTCTTC. As protein: CASRKLAEGLDNEQFF.

V is TRBV29-1 and J is TRBJ2-1; 10 nucleotides align to TRBD2. Trimming at V came to 6 bases and at J to 4 bases, leaving 6 bases not matched to a gene. CDR3 length: 14 amino acids. CDR1 SQVTM and CDR2 ANQGSEA come from the germline V gene. The CDR3 spells CSVKSSGGYNEQFF. The DNA of the CDR3 is TGCAGCGTCAAGTCTAGCGGGGGATACAATGAGCAGTTCTTC.

The CDR3 loop reads CASSFLSGGYNSPLHF. CDR3 in DNA: TGTGCCAGCAGTTTCCTTAGTGGAGGGTATAATTCACCCCTCCACTTT. The gene calls are TRBV12-3 or TRBV12-4 and TRBJ1-6; no clear D gene. The CDR3 runs 16 residues. V lost 3 bases to trimming and J lost 4 bases, with 13 bases between them.

The gene calls are TRBV12-3 or TRBV12-4 and TRBJ2-7; TRBD1 agrees at 8 bases. The CDR3 has 15 residues. The junction had 9 bases not matched to a gene; V was cut back by 7 bases and J by 1 base. The CDR3 sequence is CASTLGGQESYEQYF. The CDR3 coding sequence is TGTGCCAGCACCCTAGGGGGACAGGAGTCCTACGAGCAGTACTTC.

This clonotype was observed a few times. This chain links TRBV12-5 with TRBJ2-2; D ambiguous. CDR3 length: 14 amino acids. Between the trimmed V and J ends, which lost 4 bases and 5 bases, there was a span of 11 bases. Germline V gene data show CDR1 as LGHNT and CDR2 as FRNRAP. The DNA of the CDR3 is TGTGCTAGTGGTTCGCAAGTGGGGACCGGGGAGCTGTTTTTT. This translates into CASGSQVGTGELFF.

J is TRBJ2-3 and V is TRBV2; D may be TRBD1 (5 bases). V was clipped by 4 bases and J by 6 bases, with 17 bases between them. This CDR3 is built from 15 residues. Germline CDR1 SNHLY, CDR2 FYNNEI. The CDR3 is CASSVWTRYEDTQYF. The CDR3 DNA follows: TGTGCCAGCAGTGTTTGGACACGGTATGAGGATACGCAGTATTTT. The full variable domain, completed using reference TRBV2 and TRBJ2-3, is EPEVTQTPSHQVTQMGQEVILRCVPISNHLYFYWYRQILGQKVEFLVSFYNNEISEKSEIFDDQFSVERPDGSNFTLKIRSTKLEDSAMYFCASSVWTRYEDTQYFGPGTRLTVL.

This clonotype was counted between two and nine times. The chain has TRBV7-2 and TRBJ1-5; D gene uncertain. V lost 7 bases and J 1 base, leaving 14 bases between the germline ends. Germline lookup yields CDR1 SGHTA and CDR2 FQGNSA. The CDR3 totals 15 residues. CDR3 sequence (DNA): TGTGCCAGCACCTATGCCGGACGGAGCAATCAGCCCCAGCATTTT. It codes for CASTYAGRSNQPQHF.

The V gene is TRBV7-7, the J gene TRBJ2-7, with 12 bases lining up with TRBD2. V lost 3 bases, J lost 1 base, and 7 bases stayed unmatched. Germline CDR1 reads SSHAT; CDR2 reads FNYEAQ (reference sequence). The CDR3 is 17 amino acids. The CDR3 here is CASSLLPGLAGSYEQYF. Written as DNA, the CDR3 is TGTGCCAGCAGCTTGCTACCTGGACTAGCGGGGTCCTACGAGCAGTACTTC.

J is TRBJ2-5 and V is TRBV25-1, with D unresolved. Between the trimmed V and J ends, which lost 4 bases and 2 bases, there was a span of 11 bases. This CDR3 comprises 14 residues. Germline CDR1 MGHDK, CDR2 SYGVNS. The CDR3 DNA reads TGTGCCAGCAGTGCGCCGGATAATCAAGAGACCCAGTACTTC. Residues: CASSAPDNQETQYF.

The rearrangement uses TRBV7-8 and TRBJ2-1; D might be TRBD2 (6 bases). Trimming stripped 5 bases from V and 3 bases from J, with 17 bases between. The CDR3 loop spans 16 amino acids. Germline V gene sequence: CDR1 SGHVS, CDR2 FQNEAQ. As DNA, the CDR3 is TGTGCCAGCAGCCCCCGGAGGGATGGCGGCTACAATGAGCAGTTCTTC. Translation: CASSPRRDGGYNEQFF.

This clonotype was seen at least ten times. CDR3 in amino acids: CASSGTSGTGELFF. The CDR3 coding sequence is TGTGCCAGCAGCGGGACTAGCGGGACCGGGGAGCTGTTTTTT. The chain uses TRBV7-8 and TRBJ2-2, with TRBD2 matching over 12 bases. After removal of 5 bases from V and 5 bases from J, the junction contained 0 bases not matched to a gene. Looked up from germline, CDR1 is SGHVS and CDR2 is FQNEAQ. The CDR3 is 14 amino acids.

This clonotype was detected only a few times. V usage is TRBV4-2 and J usage is TRBJ2-7; the D gene is possibly TRBD1 (5 bases). The ends were cut back, 3 bases at V and 3 bases at J, with 12 bases in the middle. The CDR3 has 14 amino acids. The germline V gene has CDR1 LGHNA and CDR2 YNFKEQ. CDR3 nucleotide sequence: TGTGCCAGCAGCCAGATGACAGACATCTACGAGCAGTACTTC. Translated, it gives CASSQMTDIYEQYF.

This clonotype was observed many times. The chain recombines TRBV7-6 with TRBJ2-5; maybe TRBD1 (5 bases). Germline CDR1 reads SGHVS; CDR2 reads FNYEAQ. V lost 1 base to trimming and J lost 9 bases, with 15 bases between them. This CDR3 has 14 amino acids. For the CDR3, the DNA is TGTGCCAGCAGCTTAGGGGGCAGCCTAATGGCCCAGTACTTC. As protein: CASSLGGSLMAQYF.

This clonotype was detected only a few times. This chain links TRBV12-3 or TRBV12-4 with TRBJ1-2; D is undetermined. The CDR3 runs 13 residues. V lost 6 bases to trimming and J lost 4 bases, with 12 bases between them. The CDR3 protein is CASSPGGLYGYTF. The DNA for the CDR3 is TGTGCCAGCAGCCCTGGAGGGCTCTATGGCTACACCTTC.

The sample holds one count of this clonotype. The chain carries TRBV4-2 and TRBJ1-1, with D tentatively TRBD1 (5 bases). Germline V gene data show CDR1 as LGHNA and CDR2 as YNFKEQ. V lost 4 bases to trimming and J lost 0 bases, with 12 bases between them. CDR3 length: 15 residues. The CDR3 region is CASSPEGLMNTEAFF. For the CDR3, the DNA is TGTGCCAGCAGCCCGGAGGGACTGATGAACACTGAAGCTTTCTTT.

The V gene is TRBV4-1, the J gene TRBJ2-1, with 8 bases matching TRBD2. Unmatched junction bases numbered 4, after V lost 2 bases and J lost 4 bases. Per the germline V gene, CDR1 is MGHRA and CDR2 is YSYEKL. The CDR3 sequence is 15 residues long. CDR3: CASSQITSGYNEQFF. For the CDR3, the DNA is TGCGCCAGCAGCCAAATTACTAGCGGATACAATGAGCAGTTCTTC.

The rearrangement joins TRBV7-9 to TRBJ2-6; D is tentatively TRBD1 or TRBD2 (5 bases each). The V and J ends lost 1 base and 3 bases respectively, with 10 bases between them. This CDR3 is 16 amino acids long. Per germline, CDR1 SEHNR and CDR2 FQNEAQ (reference sequence). For the CDR3, the DNA is TGTGCCAGCAGCTTAGGCAGGGACCTTGGGGCCAACGTCCTGACTTTC. Its protein product is CASSLGRDLGANVLTF.

The chain links TRBV6-2 or TRBV6-3 to TRBJ2-7; D is unresolved. Per germline, CDR1 MNHEY and CDR2 SVGEGT. CDR3 length: 14 amino acids. Trimming shortened V by 6 bases and J by 2 bases, and 14 bases separated the two germline ends. CDR3 in amino acids: CASRRTARTYEQYF. CDR3 bases: TGTGCCAGCAGAAGGACCGCGAGGACCTACGAGCAGTACTTC.

With regard to this clonotype: This may be a read error: a much more frequent sequence differs by one nucleotide. The J gene is TRBJ2-1, the V gene TRBV7-2; D gene uncertain. The V end was cut by 4 bases, the J end by 7 bases, with 23 bases between. Germline CDR1 SGHTA, CDR2 FQGNSA. CDR3 length: 17 residues. The CDR3 DNA sequence: TGTGCCAGCAGCTCCCCGGCGACTGGCCAAAAGGCGAATGAGCAGTTCTTC. Translating gives CASSSPATGQKANEQFF.

The genes are TRBV6-1 and TRBJ2-7; 10 nucleotides match TRBD1. From germline, CDR1 is MNHNS and CDR2 SASEGT. This CDR3 contains 14 residues. The V and J ends lost 6 bases and 6 bases, in that order; junction bases with no gene match: 8. The CDR3 nucleotides are TGTGCCAGCAGGGGGACAGGGGAGAACAGCGAGCAGTACTTC. This translates into CASRGTGENSEQYF.

Note on this clonotype: Its ends do not fully match the called genes, so a read error is possible. The gene calls are TRBV7-8 and TRBJ2-5, with 8 positions matching TRBD1. The CDR3 covers 16 residues. CDR1 and CDR2 from the germline V gene are SGHVS and FQNEAQ. The CDR3 region has the DNA TGTGCCAGCAGCTTAGATGTCAGGGGGCGAATAGAGACCCAGTCCTTC. Encoded protein: CASSLDVRGRIETQSF.